Following are 25 T cell receptor beta chains from one sample sequenced in a study of blood T cell repertoires in COVID-19. Libraries were prepared by immunoSEQ multiplex PCR; TCRdb keeps only in-frame clonotypes and omits some of them. Of under 350,000 clones in the sample, roughly 90% are singletons; the top ten hold 1.7%. Source material: PBMCs or T cells enriched from blood (not recorded which). Source of these receptors: a woman aged 40 to 49 who had recovered from COVID-19.

This clone was observed once. This sequence joins TRBV18 and TRBJ2-1, with 12 positions matching TRBD2. The germline gives CDR1 KGHSH, CDR2 LQKENI. V was pared by 3 bases and J by 7 bases, with 13 bases of the junction left unmatched. This CDR3 contains 18 residues. DNA for the CDR3: TGTGCCAGCTCACCGCTAGCGGGAGGGCGAAGTGGATCAAATGAGCAGTTCTTC. Its protein product is CASSPLAGGRSGSNEQFF.

This clone has only one observation. The CDR3 DNA sequence: TGTGCCAGCTCACCAGGCCGTAATGAAAAACTGTTTTTT. Encoded protein: CASSPGRNEKLFF. V and J are TRBV18 and TRBJ1-4; no firm D call. Trimming shortened V by 2 bases and J by 4 bases, and 5 bases separated the two germline ends. Germline CDR1 KGHSH, CDR2 LQKENI. CDR3 length equals 13 residues.

This clone has a single count. CDR3 nucleotides: TGCGCCAGCAGCCAAGAATTAGCGGCGAACACTGAAGCTTTCTTT. The encoded protein is CASSQELAANTEAFF. The chain combines TRBV4-1 with TRBJ1-1; D unclear. The V gene lost 0 bases and the J gene lost 1 base, with 9 bases spanning the gap. In germline, CDR1 is MGHRA, CDR2 YSYEKL. The CDR3 totals 15 residues.

J is TRBJ1-1 and V is TRBV15; no clear D. The CDR3 consists of 17 residues. CDR1 is LNHNV, CDR2 YYDKDF, per germline (reference sequence). The ends were cut back, 0 bases at V and 5 bases at J, with 19 bases in the middle. For the CDR3, the DNA is TGTGCCACCAGCAGAGACCGATTACAATCCCGTGGTACTGAAGCTTTCTTT. This encodes CATSRDRLQSRGTEAFF. Filled out from reference TRBV15 and TRBJ1-1, the complete variable domain reads DAMVIQNPRYQVTQFGKPVTLSCSQTLNHNVMYWYQQKSSQAPKLLFHYYDKDFNNEADTPDNFQSRRPNTSFCFLDIRSPGLGDTAMYLCATSRDRLQSRGTEAFFGQGTRLTVV.

CDR3 region: CASSYVRAGNTGELFF. CDR3 in DNA: TGTGCCAGCAGTTACGTTCGGGCGGGGAACACCGGGGAGCTGTTTTTT. The chain combines TRBV6-5 with TRBJ2-2, with D tentatively TRBD2 (5 bases). Trimming stripped 2 bases from V and 1 base from J, with 11 bases between. CDR3 length: 16 amino acids. Germline V lookup: CDR1 MNHEY, CDR2 SVGAGI.

The CDR3: CASSPPGSSGANVLTF. CDR3 in DNA: TGTGCCAGCTCACCCCCAGGGTCCTCTGGGGCCAACGTCCTGACTTTC. The rearrangement links TRBV18 to TRBJ2-6, with D maybe TRBD1 (5 bases). The CDR3 consists of 16 residues. V shed 3 bases and J shed 0 bases, with 9 bases lying between them. The germline CDR1 and CDR2 sequences are KGHSH and LQKENI.

This chain uses TRBV7-8 with TRBJ1-5, with 10 bases fitting TRBD1. V trimming: 6 bases; J trimming: 4 bases; junction bases outside the gene matches: 9. The CDR3 loop spans 16 amino acids. Germline assignment: CDR1 SGHVS and CDR2 FQNEAQ. Here the CDR3 reads CASRAGTGVLNQPQHF. Written as DNA, the CDR3 is TGTGCCAGCAGGGCCGGGACAGGGGTGTTGAATCAGCCCCAGCATTTT.

The rearrangement joins TRBV20-1 to TRBJ2-7; D possibly corresponds to TRBD2 (5 bases). Germline assignment: CDR1 DFQATT and CDR2 SNEGSKA (reference sequence). Trimming took off 7 bases at V and 4 bases at J, with 11 bases between the two ends. The CDR3 has 11 amino acids. CDR3: CSGAGEYEQYF. Written as DNA, the CDR3 is TGCAGTGGAGCCGGGGAATACGAGCAGTACTTC.

For the CDR3, the DNA is TGTGCCAGCAGCCCCTACTATAATTTCGAGACCCAGTACTTC. It yields the protein CASSPYYNFETQYF. The genes are TRBV3-1 (or the pseudogene TRBV3-2) and TRBJ2-5; D gene unclear. This CDR3 contains 14 residues. V lost 4 bases and J 5 bases, leaving 14 bases between the germline ends. Germline-derived CDR1 and CDR2 are LGHDT and YNNKEL (reference sequence).

The gene calls are TRBV27 and TRBJ2-1, with 10 bases aligning to TRBD2. Unmatched junction bases numbered 7, after V lost 8 bases and J lost 3 bases. Germline CDR1 and CDR2: MNHEY and SMNVEV (reference sequence). The CDR3 has 15 amino acids. This chain's CDR3 is CASSSRTSGYNEQFF. Here the CDR3 DNA reads TGTGCCAGCTCCTCCCGGACTAGCGGCTACAATGAGCAGTTCTTC.

In this sample, this clone turned up once. This sample also contains other DNA sequences that code for the same CDR3. The J gene is TRBJ2-5, the V gene TRBV5-1, with 9 bases identical to TRBD1. The CDR3 sequence is 14 residues long. Unmatched junction bases numbered 5, after V lost 4 bases and J lost 4 bases. Germline CDR1 is SGHRS and CDR2 is YFSETQ. In DNA, the CDR3 is TGCGCCAGCAGCCAATTGACAGGGGGAGAGACCCAGTACTTC. Translation: CASSQLTGGETQYF.

This sequence joins TRBV12-3 or TRBV12-4 and TRBJ2-1; 9 nucleotides agree with TRBD1. J lost 8 bases, V lost 8 bases, and 7 bases had no gene match. The CDR3 loop spans 13 amino acids. The CDR3 spells CASGTGGLDEQFF. The CDR3 nucleotides are TGTGCCAGCGGTACAGGGGGCTTAGATGAGCAGTTCTTC.

This chain connects TRBV2 to TRBJ1-2; 9 nucleotides line up with TRBD1. The germline V gene has CDR1 SNHLY and CDR2 FYNNEI. The CDR3 covers 14 residues. V was clipped by 7 bases and J by 4 bases; unmatched bases: 7. The CDR3 DNA reads as TGTGCCAGCACTTCAGACAGGGGGATCTATGGCTACACCTTC. Translated, it gives CASTSDRGIYGYTF.

J is TRBJ1-4 and V is TRBV19; D may be TRBD1 (6 bases). Germline CDR1 is LNHDA and CDR2 is SQIVND (reference sequence). The length of the CDR3 is 18 residues. Trimming took 3 bases from V and 0 from J, leaving 17 bases between them. CDR3 in DNA: TGTGCCAGTAGTATCCGGCAGGGGCCAAGAGCAACTAATGAAAAACTGTTTTTT. Translated, it gives CASSIRQGPRATNEKLFF.

V and J are TRBV30 and TRBJ1-3; no reliable D call. Germline CDR1 and CDR2: GTSNPN and SVGIG (reference sequence). This CDR3 contains 14 residues. V was trimmed by 0 bases and J by 2 bases, leaving 8 bases between them. For the CDR3, the DNA is TGTGCCTGGAGTGTTAGTGTTACTGGAAACACCATATATTTT. This codes for CAWSVSVTGNTIYF.

The chain links TRBV7-3 to TRBJ2-1, with 11 positions matching TRBD2. This CDR3 comprises 16 residues. J gave up 9 bases and V 0 bases, and 7 bases lay outside the gene matches. Germline lookup yields CDR1 SGHTA and CDR2 FQGTGA. CDR3 nucleotide sequence: TGTGCCAGCAGCTTAACTAGCGGGGGGGCCCCTAGTGAGCAGTTCTTC. The encoded protein is CASSLTSGGAPSEQFF.

This rearrangement joins TRBV5-4 to TRBJ2-7; D not certain. CDR3 length equals 13 residues. V was shortened by 1 base and J by 0 bases, with 5 bases between the two germline ends. CDR1 SGHNT and CDR2 YYREEE come from the germline V gene (reference sequence). CDR3 loop: CASSLPSSYEQYF. CDR3 nucleotides: TGTGCCAGCAGCTTGCCTAGCTCCTACGAGCAGTACTTC.

This rearrangement joins TRBV29-1 to TRBJ1-1, with 7 bases lining up with TRBD1. Germline V lookup: CDR1 SQVTM, CDR2 ANQGSEA. V trimming: 7 bases; J trimming: 0 bases; junction bases outside the gene matches: 11. The CDR3 sequence is 15 residues long. The CDR3 sequence: CSAHGTATLNTEAFF. The CDR3, as DNA: TGCAGCGCTCATGGGACAGCGACGTTGAACACTGAAGCTTTCTTT.

The chain couples TRBV2 to TRBJ1-2; D is undetermined. CDR3 size: 13 residues. Germline CDR1 and CDR2: SNHLY and FYNNEI. V was pared by 6 bases and J by 0 bases, with 8 bases between. CDR3 amino acids: CASSPAANYGYTF. CDR3 sequence (DNA): TGTGCCAGCAGCCCGGCGGCTAACTATGGCTACACCTTC.

The rearrangement joins TRBV6-9 to TRBJ1-2, with unresolved D. Trimming pared 3 bases from V and 8 bases from J, leaving 16 bases between. The CDR3 is 14 residues long. CDR1 MNHGY and CDR2 SVAAGI come from the germline V gene. The CDR3 coding sequence is TGTGCCAGCAGTTACGGTGCTGAAACGCGGGGCTACACCTTC. Translation: CASSYGAETRGYTF.

V usage is TRBV27 and J usage is TRBJ2-1; 9 nucleotides match TRBD2. From germline, CDR1 is MNHEY and CDR2 SMNVEV (reference sequence). This CDR3 has 17 amino acids. V was clipped by 2 bases and J by 0 bases; unmatched bases: 5. CDR3 sequence (DNA): TGTGCCAGCAGTTTAAGGCTAGCGGGGATCTCCTACAATGAGCAGTTCTTC. This gives the protein CASSLRLAGISYNEQFF.

The chain carries TRBV5-4 and TRBJ1-4; D remains ambiguous. The CDR3 spans 16 residues. Trimming cost V 4 bases and J 5 bases, with 18 bases left between them. The germline V gene encodes CDR1 SGHNT and CDR2 YYREEE (reference sequence). CDR3 DNA: TGTGCCAGCAGCCTACGGGAGCAGGCGACGAATGAAAAACTGTTTTTT. It codes for CASSLREQATNEKLFF.

This clone occurred once. This CDR3 reads CASSLWASGLAKNIQYF. CDR3 sequence (DNA): TGTGCCAGCAGCTTATGGGCTAGCGGCTTAGCCAAAAACATTCAGTACTTC. V gene TRBV7-9 combines with J gene TRBJ2-4; 7 bases align to TRBD2. Germline V lookup: CDR1 SEHNR, CDR2 FQNEAQ (reference sequence). CDR3 length equals 17 residues. With 2 bases clipped from V and 0 bases from J, the junction kept 7 bases outside the gene matches.

The rearrangement links TRBV11-2 to TRBJ1-5; the D is unclear. Germline V lookup: CDR1 SGHAT, CDR2 FQNNGV. CDR3 length: 14 residues. The V end lost 5 bases, the J end lost 2 bases, and 10 bases lay between the germline ends. The CDR3 DNA is TGTGCCAGCAGCGTGGGGAGGGGCAATCAGCCCCAGCATTTT. The encoded protein is CASSVGRGNQPQHF.

This clone was observed a single time. The chain carries TRBV5-1 and TRBJ1-1; possibly TRBD1 for D (5 bases). This CDR3 spans 14 amino acids. CDR1 is SGHRS, CDR2 YFSETQ, per germline. Trimming took off 0 bases at V and 3 bases at J, with 9 bases between the two ends. CDR3 nucleotides: TGCGCCAGCAGCTTGGTAGGAGGGGACACTGAAGCTTTCTTT. Amino acids: CASSLVGGDTEAFF.